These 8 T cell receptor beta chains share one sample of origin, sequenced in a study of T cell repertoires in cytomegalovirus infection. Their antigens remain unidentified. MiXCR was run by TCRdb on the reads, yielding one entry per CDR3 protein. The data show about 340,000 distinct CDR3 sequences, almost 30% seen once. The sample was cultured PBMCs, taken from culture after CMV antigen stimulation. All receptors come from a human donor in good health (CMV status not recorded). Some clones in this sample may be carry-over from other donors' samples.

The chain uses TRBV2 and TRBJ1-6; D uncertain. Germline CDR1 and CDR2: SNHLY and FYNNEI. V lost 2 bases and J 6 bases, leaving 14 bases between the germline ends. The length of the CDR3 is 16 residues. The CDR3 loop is CASSEFRVSPNSPLHF. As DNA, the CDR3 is TGTGCCAGCAGTGAATTCCGGGTCTCACCTAATTCACCCCTCCACTTT.

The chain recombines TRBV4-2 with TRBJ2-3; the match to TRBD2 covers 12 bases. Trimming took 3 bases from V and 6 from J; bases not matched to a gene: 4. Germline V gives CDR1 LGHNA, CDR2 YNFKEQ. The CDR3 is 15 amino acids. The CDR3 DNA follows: TGTGCCAGCAGCCAGACTAGCGGGAGAACTGATACGCAGTATTTT. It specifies CASSQTSGRTDTQYF.

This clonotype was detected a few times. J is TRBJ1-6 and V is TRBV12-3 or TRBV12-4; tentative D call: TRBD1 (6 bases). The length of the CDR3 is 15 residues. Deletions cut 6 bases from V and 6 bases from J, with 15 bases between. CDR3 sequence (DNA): TGTGCCAGCAGCCCTCAAGGACAGAGTAATTCACCCCTCCACTTT. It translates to CASSPQGQSNSPLHF.

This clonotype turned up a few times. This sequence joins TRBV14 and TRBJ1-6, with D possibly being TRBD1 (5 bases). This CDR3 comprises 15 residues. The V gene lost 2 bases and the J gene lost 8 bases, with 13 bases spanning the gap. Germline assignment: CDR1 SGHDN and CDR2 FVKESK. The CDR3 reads CASSQWGRDDSPLHF. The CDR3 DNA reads TGTGCCAGCAGCCAATGGGGCAGGGATGATTCACCCCTCCACTTT.

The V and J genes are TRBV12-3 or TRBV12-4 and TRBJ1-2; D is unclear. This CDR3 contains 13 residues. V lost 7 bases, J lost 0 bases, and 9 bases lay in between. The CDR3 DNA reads TGTGCCAGCACCCGGGAACCTAACTATGGCTACACCTTC. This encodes CASTREPNYGYTF.

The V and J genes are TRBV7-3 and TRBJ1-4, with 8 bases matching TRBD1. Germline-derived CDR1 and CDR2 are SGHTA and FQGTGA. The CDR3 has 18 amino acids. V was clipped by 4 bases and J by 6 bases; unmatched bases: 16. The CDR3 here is CASSSNAPDRGGYEKLFF. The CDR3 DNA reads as TGTGCCAGCAGCTCCAACGCCCCAGACAGGGGAGGCTATGAAAAACTGTTTTTT.

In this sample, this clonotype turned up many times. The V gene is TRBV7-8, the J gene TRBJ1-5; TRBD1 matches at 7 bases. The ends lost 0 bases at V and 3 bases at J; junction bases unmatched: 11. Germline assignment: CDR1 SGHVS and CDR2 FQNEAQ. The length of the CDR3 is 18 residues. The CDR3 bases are TGTGCCAGCAGCTTAGCAGATACCCTAACAGGGGACAATCAGCCCCAGCATTTT. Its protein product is CASSLADTLTGDNQPQHF.

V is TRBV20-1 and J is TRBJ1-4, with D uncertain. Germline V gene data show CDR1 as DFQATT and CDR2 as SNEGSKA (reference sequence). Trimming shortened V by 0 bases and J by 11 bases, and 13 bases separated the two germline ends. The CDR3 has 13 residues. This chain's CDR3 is CSARDKATRKLFF. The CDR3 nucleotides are TGCAGTGCTAGAGATAAGGCCACACGGAAACTGTTTTTT.